Sequencing of this T cell receptor beta chain was carried out in a study of cytotoxic CD8 clonotypes in ibrutinib-treated CLL. As for the study in general: Patient counts were ten to eleven relapsed/refractory, roughly 15 treatment-naive and some 17 IGHV unmutated. Whole-study results and caveats: Baseline clonality exceeded age-matched healthy donors and tracked circulating CD8+ T-cell counts.

Depths of 1 in 200,000 to 1 in 1 million T cells were the sequencing target. Using immunoSEQ multiplex PCR, the repertoire was profiled, and TCRdb retains in-frame clones only, with some absent. The sample shows about 140,000 clones, roughly three quarters of them seen only once. Germline CDR1 and CDR2: SGDLS and YYNGEE. Trimming pared 0 bases from V and 5 bases from J, leaving 11 bases between. The CDR3 consists of 14 residues. About this clone itself: Its antigen remains unidentified.

The V gene is TRBV9, the J gene TRBJ2-5, with D perhaps TRBD2 (5 bases). The source was PBMCs, collected after 24 months of ibrutinib treatment. This TCR was sampled from a human donor with chronic lymphocytic leukemia. This CDR3 is CASSVGPPGETQYF. For the CDR3, the DNA is TGTGCCAGCAGCGTAGGCCCCCCGGGGGAGACCCAGTACTTC.